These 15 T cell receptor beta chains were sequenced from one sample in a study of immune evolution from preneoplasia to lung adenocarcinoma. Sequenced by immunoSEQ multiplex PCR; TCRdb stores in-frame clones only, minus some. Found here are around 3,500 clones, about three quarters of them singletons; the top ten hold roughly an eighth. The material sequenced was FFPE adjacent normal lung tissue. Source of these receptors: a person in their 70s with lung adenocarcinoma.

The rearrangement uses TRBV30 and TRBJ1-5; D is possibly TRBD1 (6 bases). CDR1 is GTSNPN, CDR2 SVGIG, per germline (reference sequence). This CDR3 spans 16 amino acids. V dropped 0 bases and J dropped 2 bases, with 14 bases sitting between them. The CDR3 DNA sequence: TGTGCCTGGAGTGTAGGGCGTGCAGGGGGCAATCAGCCCCAGCATTTT. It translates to CAWSVGRAGGNQPQHF. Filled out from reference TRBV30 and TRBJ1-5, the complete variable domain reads SQTIHQWPATLVQPVGSPLSLECTVEGTSNPNLYWYRQAAGRGLQLLFYSVGIGQISSEVPQNLSASRPQDRQFILSSKKLLLSDSGFYLCAWSVGRAGGNQPQHFGDGTRLSIL.

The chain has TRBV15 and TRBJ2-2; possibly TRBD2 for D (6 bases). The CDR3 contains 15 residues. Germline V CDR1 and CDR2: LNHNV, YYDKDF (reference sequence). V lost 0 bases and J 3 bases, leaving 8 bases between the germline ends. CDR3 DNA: TGTGCCACCAGCAGAGATTCGGGGGACACCGGGGAGCTGTTTTTT. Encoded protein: CATSRDSGDTGELFF.

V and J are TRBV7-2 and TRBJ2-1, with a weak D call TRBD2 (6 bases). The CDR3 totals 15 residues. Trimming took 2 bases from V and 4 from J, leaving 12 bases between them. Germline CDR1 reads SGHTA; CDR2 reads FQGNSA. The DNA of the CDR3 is TGTGCCAGCAGCTTAATGGCGGGGAAATACAATGAGCAGTTCTTC. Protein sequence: CASSLMAGKYNEQFF. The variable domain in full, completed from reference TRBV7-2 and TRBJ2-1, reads GAGVSQSPSNKVTEKGKDVELRCDPISGHTALYWYRQSLGQGLEFLIYFQGNSAPDKSGLPSDRFSAERTGGSVSTLTIQRTQQEDSAVYLCASSLMAGKYNEQFFGPGTRLTVL.

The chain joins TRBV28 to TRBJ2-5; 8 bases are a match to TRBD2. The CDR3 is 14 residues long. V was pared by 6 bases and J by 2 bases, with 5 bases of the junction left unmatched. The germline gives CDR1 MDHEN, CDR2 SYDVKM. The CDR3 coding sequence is TGTGCCAGCAGCCAAAGCGGGAGACAAGAGACCCAGTACTTC. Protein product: CASSQSGRQETQYF.

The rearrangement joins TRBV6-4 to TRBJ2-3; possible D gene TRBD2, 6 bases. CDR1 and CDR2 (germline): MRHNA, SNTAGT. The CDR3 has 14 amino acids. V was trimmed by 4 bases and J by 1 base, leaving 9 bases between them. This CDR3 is CASSASSGTDTQYF. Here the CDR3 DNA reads TGTGCCAGCAGTGCGTCTAGCGGCACAGATACGCAGTATTTT.

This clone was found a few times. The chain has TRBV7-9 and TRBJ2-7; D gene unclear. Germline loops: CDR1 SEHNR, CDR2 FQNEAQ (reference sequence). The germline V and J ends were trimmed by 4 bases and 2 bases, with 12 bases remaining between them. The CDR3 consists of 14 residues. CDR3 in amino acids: CASSSSTATYEQYF. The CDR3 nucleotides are TGTGCCAGCAGCTCCTCTACAGCTACCTACGAGCAGTACTTC.

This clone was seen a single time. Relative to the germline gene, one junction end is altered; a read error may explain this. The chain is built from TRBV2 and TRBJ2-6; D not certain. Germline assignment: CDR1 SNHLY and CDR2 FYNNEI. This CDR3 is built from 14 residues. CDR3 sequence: CASDPPAGANVLTF. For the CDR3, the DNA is TGTGCCAGCGACCCCCCCGCTGGAGCCAACGTCCTGACTTTC.

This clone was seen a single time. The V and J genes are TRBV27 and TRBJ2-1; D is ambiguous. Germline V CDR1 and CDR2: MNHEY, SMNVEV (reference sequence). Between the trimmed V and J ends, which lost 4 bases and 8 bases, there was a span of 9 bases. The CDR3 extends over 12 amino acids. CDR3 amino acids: CASSSRVDEQFF. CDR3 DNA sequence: TGTGCCAGCAGTTCGAGAGTGGATGAGCAGTTCTTC.

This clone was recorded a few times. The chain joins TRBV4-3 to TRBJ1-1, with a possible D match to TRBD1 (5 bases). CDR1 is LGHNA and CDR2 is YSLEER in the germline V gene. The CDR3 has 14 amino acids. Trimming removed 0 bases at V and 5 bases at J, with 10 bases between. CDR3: CASSQDAGLTEAFF. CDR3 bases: TGCGCCAGCAGCCAAGATGCAGGGCTAACTGAAGCTTTCTTT.

As DNA, the CDR3 is TGTGCCAGCAGCCCCGGGACGTCGGGGACAGATACGCAGTATTTT. It specifies CASSPGTSGTDTQYF. The chain couples TRBV11-3 to TRBJ2-3, with D perhaps given as TRBD1 or TRBD2 (5 bases each). V lost 5 bases to trimming and J lost 3 bases, with 15 bases between them. The CDR3 consists of 15 residues. Germline loops: CDR1 SGHNT, CDR2 YENEEA.

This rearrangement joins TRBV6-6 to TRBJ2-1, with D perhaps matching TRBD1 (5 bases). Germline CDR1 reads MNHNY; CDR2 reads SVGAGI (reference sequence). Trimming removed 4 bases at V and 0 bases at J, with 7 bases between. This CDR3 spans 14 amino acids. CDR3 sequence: CASSWQGSYNEQFF. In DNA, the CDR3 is TGTGCCAGCAGTTGGCAGGGCTCCTACAATGAGCAGTTCTTC.

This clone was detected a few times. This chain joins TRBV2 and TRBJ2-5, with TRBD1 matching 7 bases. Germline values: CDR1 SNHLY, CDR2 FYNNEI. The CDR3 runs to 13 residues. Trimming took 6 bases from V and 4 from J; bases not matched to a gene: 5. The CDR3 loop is CASRRDSAETQYF. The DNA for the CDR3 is TGTGCCAGCAGAAGGGACAGTGCAGAGACCCAGTACTTC.

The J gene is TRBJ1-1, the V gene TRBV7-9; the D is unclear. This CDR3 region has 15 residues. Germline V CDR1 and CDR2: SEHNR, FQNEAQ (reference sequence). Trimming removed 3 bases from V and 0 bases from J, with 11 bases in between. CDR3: CASSFIQTLNTEAFF. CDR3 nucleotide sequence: TGTGCCAGCAGCTTCATCCAGACCTTGAACACTGAAGCTTTCTTT.

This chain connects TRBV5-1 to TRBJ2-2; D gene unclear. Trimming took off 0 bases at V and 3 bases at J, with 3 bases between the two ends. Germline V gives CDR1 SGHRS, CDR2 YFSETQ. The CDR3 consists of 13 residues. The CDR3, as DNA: TGCGCCAGCAGCTTGGGAGACACCGGGGAGCTGTTTTTT. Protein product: CASSLGDTGELFF.

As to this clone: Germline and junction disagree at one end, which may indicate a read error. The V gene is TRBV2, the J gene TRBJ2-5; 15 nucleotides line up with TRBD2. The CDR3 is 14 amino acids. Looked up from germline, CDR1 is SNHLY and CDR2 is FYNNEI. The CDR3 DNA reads TGTGCCAGCATGGGCATGGGACTAGCGGGGGGACGAGACTTC. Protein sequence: CASMGMGLAGGRDF.